This is a list of T cell receptor beta chains from one sample in a study of control samples from healthy donors and cancer patients. This table comes from immunoSEQ multiplex PCR, and its TCRdb copy is limited to in-frame clones, with some not included. The repertoire includes 100,000 or so clones, around 89% of them detected once, and more than 7% sits in the top ten. Sequencing was carried out using blood. These receptors came from a man aged 30 to 45 in good health. CDR3s include the opening cysteine and the closing phenylalanine or tryptophan. Fields, in order: J gene, V gene, clone size, CDR3 length, D gene, CDR3 protein, CDR3 DNA. A D gene is named only where the DNA matches it firmly. Clone size is given for some rows only: seen once, a few or many times, or a class if the clone is expanded.

TRBJ2-7 | TRBV27 | . | 14 | . | CASSPGTSAYEQYF | TGTGCCAGCAGTCCGGGGACGTCCGCCTACGAGCAGTACTTC
TRBJ2-3 | TRBV12-3/TRBV12-4 | . | 12 | . | CASSLSPDTQYF | TGTGCCAGCAGTTTATCTCCAGATACGCAGTATTTT
TRBJ1-1 | TRBV12-3/TRBV12-4 | few | 13 | . | CASSLYQGTEAFF | TGTGCCAGCAGTCTCTATCAGGGAACTGAAGCTTTCTTT
TRBJ2-1 | TRBV7-2 | . | 16 | TRBD2 | CASSPSRASGRNEQFF | TGTGCCAGCAGCCCCTCTCGGGCTAGCGGGAGAAATGAGCAGTTCTTC
TRBJ2-3 | TRBV7-3 | once | 15 | . | CASFSPSGGTDTQYF | TGTGCCAGCTTCTCCCCATCGGGGGGCACAGATACGCAGTATTTT
TRBJ1-2 | TRBV19 | . | 14 | TRBD1 | CASALDRGSYGYTF | TGTGCCAGTGCCCTGGACAGGGGAAGCTATGGCTACACCTTC
TRBJ1-1 | TRBV19 | . | 14 | . | CASSIGPRNTEAFF | TGTGCCAGTAGTATCGGGCCGAGGAACACTGAAGCTTTCTTT
TRBJ1-1 | TRBV6-5 | . | 14 | . | CASSYSGGKTEAFF | TGTGCCAGCAGTTACTCCGGGGGGAAGACTGAAGCTTTCTTT
TRBJ1-2 | TRBV5-4 | . | 13 | TRBD1 | CASSKDRGDGYTF | TGTGCCAGCAGCAAGGACAGGGGCGATGGCTACACCTTC
TRBJ1-4 | TRBV4-1 | . | 17 | . | CASSPTGEGLSNEKLFF | TGCGCCAGCAGCCCAACCGGGGAGGGGCTCAGTAATGAAAAACTGTTTTTT
TRBJ2-1 | TRBV6-2/TRBV6-3 | . | 13 | . | CASSYVPYNEQFF | TGTGCCAGCAGTTACGTCCCCTACAATGAGCAGTTCTTC
TRBJ2-3 | TRBV19 | . | 15 | . | CASSPRATGTDTQYF | TGTGCCAGTAGTCCCCGTGCGACGGGCACAGATACGCAGTATTTT
TRBJ2-7 | TRBV28 | . | 15 | TRBD1 | CASSLAGTGTHEQYF | TGTGCCAGCAGTTTAGCCGGGACAGGTACCCACGAGCAGTACTTC
TRBJ1-1 | TRBV3-1/TRBV3-2 | . | 17 | TRBD1 | CASSQVPGQGRGTEAFF | TGTGCCAGCAGCCAGGTCCCGGGACAGGGGCGAGGCACTGAAGCTTTCTTT
TRBJ2-3 | TRBV14 | . | 13 | TRBD1 | CASSQTGQSTQYF | TGTGCCAGCAGCCAAACGGGACAGAGTACGCAGTATTTT
TRBJ2-2 | TRBV5-1 | . | 15 | TRBD2 | CASKGLAGGTGELFF | TGCGCCAGCAAAGGACTAGCGGGAGGCACCGGGGAGCTGTTTTTT
TRBJ2-3 | TRBV7-2 | . | 11 | . | CASSPLDTQYF | TGTGCCAGCAGTCCCTTGGATACGCAGTATTTT
TRBJ1-3 | TRBV7-9 | . | 15 | TRBD1 | CASSFQQGKGNTIYF | TGTGCCAGCAGCTTCCAACAGGGGAAGGGAAACACCATATATTTT
TRBJ2-2 | TRBV27 | . | 14 | . | CASTPTANTGELFF | TGTGCCAGCACCCCCACAGCGAACACCGGGGAGCTGTTTTTT
TRBJ2-5 | TRBV9 | . | 15 | TRBD1 | CASSVGAGGEETQYF | TGTGCCAGCAGCGTAGGGGCAGGGGGCGAAGAGACCCAGTACTTC
TRBJ2-3 | TRBV9 | once | 17 | TRBD2 | CASSVEPGGWGTDTQYF | TGTGCCAGCAGCGTAGAACCCGGGGGGTGGGGCACAGATACGCAGTATTTT
TRBJ2-1 | TRBV12-3/TRBV12-4 | . | 12 | . | CASGDSYNEQFF | TGTGCCAGCGGGGACTCCTACAATGAGCAGTTCTTC
TRBJ1-1 | TRBV7-9 | once | 14 | . | CASSLGQPNTEAFF | TGTGCCAGCAGCCTAGGACAGCCAAACACTGAAGCTTTCTTT
TRBJ1-4 | TRBV10-1 | once | 13 | . | CASSDGGSEKLFF | TGCGCCAGCAGTGACGGGGGTAGTGAAAAACTGTTTTTT
TRBJ2-7 | TRBV6-1 | . | 15 | TRBD1 | CASSEGQGASYEQYF | TGTGCCAGCAGTGAAGGACAGGGGGCGTCCTACGAGCAGTACTTC
TRBJ1-1 | TRBV19 | once | 16 | TRBD1 | CASTSVQGAQSTEAFF | TGTGCCAGTACCTCGGTACAGGGGGCACAAAGCACTGAAGCTTTCTTT
TRBJ1-1 | TRBV18 | . | 14 | . | CASSPPTGNTEAFF | TGTGCCAGCTCACCACCGACGGGGAACACTGAAGCTTTCTTT
TRBJ1-2 | TRBV20-1 | . | 12 | . | CSASSQAESYTF | TGCAGTGCTAGTTCTCAGGCGGAGAGCTACACCTTC
TRBJ2-3 | TRBV4-1 | . | 16 | . | CASSQDGGIGTDTQYF | TGCGCCAGCAGCCAAGATGGGGGGATCGGCACAGATACGCAGTATTTT
TRBJ2-3 | TRBV5-4 | . | 15 | TRBD2 | CASSYGRGSADTQYF | TGTGCCAGCAGCTACGGGCGGGGGAGCGCAGATACGCAGTATTTT
TRBJ1-1 | TRBV20-1 | . | 11 | . | CSADRTDEAFF | TGCAGTGCTGATAGAACCGATGAAGCTTTCTTT
TRBJ1-2 | TRBV11-3 | . | 16 | . | CASSRQRGDTPYGYTF | TGTGCCAGCAGCCGCCAGAGAGGGGACACTCCCTATGGCTACACCTTC
TRBJ2-2 | TRBV9 | . | 15 | . | CASSVGRTNTGELFF | TGTGCCAGCAGCGTGGGCAGGACGAACACCGGGGAGCTGTTTTTT
TRBJ1-2 | TRBV4-1 | . | 15 | . | CASSQVGRRDYGYTF | TGCGCCAGCAGCCAAGTGGGGAGGAGGGACTATGGCTACACCTTC
TRBJ2-5 | TRBV7-2 | . | 15 | TRBD1 | CASSSRQGNQETQYF | TGTGCCAGCAGCTCAAGACAGGGTAATCAAGAGACCCAGTACTTC
TRBJ2-2 | TRBV7-3 | . | 13 | . | CASSLTHPGELFF | TGTGCCAGCAGCTTAACGCATCCCGGGGAGCTGTTTTTT
TRBJ1-2 | TRBV18 | once | 15 | . | CASSPERNPPDGYTF | TGTGCCAGCTCACCGGAGCGAAATCCCCCTGATGGCTACACCTTC
TRBJ1-2 | TRBV18 | . | 16 | . | CASSPSYYSGADGYTF | TGTGCCAGCTCACCATCTTATTATTCTGGGGCCGATGGCTACACCTTC
TRBJ1-3 | TRBV7-2 | . | 13 | . | CASSLAQFNTIYF | TGTGCCAGCAGCTTAGCGCAGTTCAACACCATATATTTT
TRBJ2-1 | TRBV12-3/TRBV12-4 | . | 12 | . | CATSSSGNEQFF | TGTGCCACCTCATCCAGCGGCAATGAGCAGTTCTTC
TRBJ1-6 | TRBV27 | . | 13 | TRBD1 | CASSLDRASPLHF | TGTGCCAGCTCCTTAGACAGGGCGTCACCCCTCCACTTT
TRBJ1-2 | TRBV9 | . | 13 | . | CASSVGQFYGYTF | TGTGCCAGCAGCGTAGGACAGTTCTATGGCTACACCTTC
TRBJ2-7 | TRBV28 | . | 13 | . | CASTGGLTYEQYF | TGTGCCAGCACCGGGGGGCTTACCTACGAGCAGTACTTC
TRBJ2-3 | TRBV7-9 | . | 12 | TRBD2 | CASIDSSGRFRF | TGTGCCAGCATCGACTCTAGCGGGAGATTCCGTTTT
TRBJ2-3 | TRBV27 | . | 13 | . | CASSLMFGDTQYF | TGTGCCAGCAGTTTGATGTTCGGAGATACGCAGTATTTT
TRBJ2-1 | TRBV7-9 | few | 15 | . | CASSLARGRYNEQFF | TGTGCCAGCAGCTTAGCACGGGGGAGATACAATGAGCAGTTCTTC